Listed here are 11 T cell receptor beta chains from one sample, sequenced in a study of control samples from healthy donors and cancer patients (dated by TCRdb to 2018 to 2021). Library construction relied on the immunoSEQ multiplex PCR assay. TCRdb's version of the immuneACCESS table is confined to in-frame rearrangements and falls short of the full clone set. An unresolved V gene accounts for under half of the shortfall where checked; the remainder is of unknown origin. The sample records around 71,000 clones, 90% of which are singletons. The leading ten clones occupy around 1.2% of the sample. The sequenced sample was PBMCs. The receptors come from a woman between 45 and 65 years old with colorectal cancer.

The gene calls are TRBV5-3 and TRBJ2-2; D gene ambiguous. TRBV5-3 is an ORF; its function is uncertain. V was pared by 0 bases and J by 1 base, with 10 bases between. This CDR3 spans 16 amino acids. This chain's CDR3 is CARSLAECQNTGELFF. Here the CDR3 DNA reads TGTGCCAGAAGCTTGGCGGAGTGCCAGAACACCGGGGAGCTGTTTTTT.

The V gene is TRBV3-1 (or the pseudogene TRBV3-2), the J gene TRBJ1-1, with unresolved D. Trimming cost V 3 bases and J 9 bases, with 8 bases left between them. The CDR3 extends over 11 amino acids. Germline V CDR1 and CDR2: LGHDT, YNNKEL (reference sequence). The CDR3 here is CASSHEGKAFF. The CDR3 DNA sequence: TGTGCCAGCAGCCATGAGGGAAAAGCTTTCTTT.

V is TRBV11-2 and J is TRBJ2-3; 9 bases align to TRBD1. Germline V gene sequence: CDR1 SGHAT, CDR2 FQNNGV. V shed 3 bases, J shed 3 bases, and the junction held 1 base outside the gene matches. The CDR3 is made up of 14 amino acids. Written as DNA, the CDR3 is TGTGCCAGCAGCTTCGGGACAGGGACAGATACGCAGTATTTT. This translates into CASSFGTGTDTQYF.

Only one count was recorded for this clone. The chain combines TRBV5-8 with TRBJ1-2; D possibly corresponds to TRBD1 (6 bases). Germline values: CDR1 SGHTS, CDR2 YDEGEE. Between the trimmed V and J ends, which lost 1 base and 6 bases, there was a span of 13 bases. There are 14 residues in the CDR3. DNA for the CDR3: TGTGCCAGCAGCTTGACAGGGATCGGTCATGGCTACACCTTC. Its translation: CASSLTGIGHGYTF.

J is TRBJ1-2 and V is TRBV2; 11 bases agree with TRBD1. The CDR3 runs to 14 residues. In germline, CDR1 is SNHLY, CDR2 FYNNEI. The J segment lost 3 bases and the V segment lost 5 bases, leaving 2 bases of the junction unmatched. CDR3 region: CASSWTGGDYGYTF. DNA for the CDR3: TGTGCCAGCAGTTGGACAGGGGGCGACTATGGCTACACCTTC. The complete variable domain, with remaining parts taken from reference TRBV2 and TRBJ1-2, reads EPEVTQTPSHQVTQMGQEVILRCVPISNHLYFYWYRQILGQKVEFLVSFYNNEISEKSEIFDDQFSVERPDGSNFTLKIRSTKLEDSAMYFCASSWTGGDYGYTFGSGTRLTVV.

This chain uses TRBV29-1 with TRBJ1-1; D may be TRBD1 (6 bases). Germline lookup yields CDR1 SQVTM and CDR2 ANQGSEA. Trimming took 7 bases from V and 5 from J, leaving 17 bases between them. The CDR3 runs 13 residues. DNA of the CDR3: TGCAGCGCATATACAGGGAATCCGACTGAAGCTTTCTTT. This gives the protein CSAYTGNPTEAFF.

The V and J genes are TRBV5-1 and TRBJ2-1; 12 positions agree with TRBD2. The V gene's germline CDR1 is SGHRS and CDR2 YFSETQ. Trimming took 6 bases from V and 0 from J; bases not matched to a gene: 13. The CDR3 totals 19 residues. CDR3 nucleotides: TGCGCCAGCACTCCCTTAGGGCTAGCGGGAGGGGACTCCTACAATGAGCAGTTCTTC. This codes for CASTPLGLAGGDSYNEQFF.

A word on this clone: A junction boundary mismatches the germline segment, possibly from a read error. This sequence joins TRBV30 and TRBJ2-1; possible D gene TRBD2, 6 bases. The CDR3 spans 19 residues. Germline CDR1 GTSNPN, CDR2 SVGIG (reference sequence). This chain's CDR3 is CAGRKGKLPGTPKASEQFF. CDR3 nucleotides: TGTGCCGGGAGGAAGGGGAAACTCCCCGGGACTCCAAAGGCTAGTGAGCAGTTCTTC.

This clone was seen only once. The rearrangement joins TRBV6-5 to TRBJ2-7; weak D call: TRBD2 (6 bases). The CDR3 totals 15 residues. V lost 0 bases and J lost 4, with 13 bases in between. The V gene's germline CDR1 is MNHEY and CDR2 SVGAGI. The CDR3 coding sequence is TGTGCCAGCAGTTACTCCAGGACTACTACTTACGAGCAGTACTTC. Its translation is CASSYSRTTTYEQYF.

The chain joins TRBV27 to TRBJ1-5; 8 bases line up with TRBD1. This CDR3 comprises 14 residues. Germline trimming cut 3 bases from V and 6 bases from J; bases unmatched to any gene: 4. Germline-derived CDR1 and CDR2 are MNHEY and SMNVEV (reference sequence). The CDR3 DNA follows: TGTGCCAGCAGTTTTGGGACAGGATCTCAGCCCCAGCATTTT. Residues: CASSFGTGSQPQHF.

The V and J genes are TRBV10-2 and TRBJ1-1; unclear D gene. V lost 5 bases and J lost 1, with 11 bases in between. CDR1 is WSHSY, CDR2 SAAADI, per germline. The CDR3 is 14 residues long. CDR3 residues: CASSRWERNTEAFF. In DNA, the CDR3 is TGCGCCAGCAGTAGATGGGAGAGGAACACTGAAGCTTTCTTT.